This T cell receptor beta chain appears in the sequencing data of a study of blood T cell repertoires in COVID-19. Study as a whole: From the United States, Italy and Spain came samples of acute and convalescent COVID-19.

Seattle patients were enrolled during active infection and followed longitudinally. Authors' data handling: Reference gene primer amplification in the assay estimated nucleated cell counts. Clones were read by immunoSEQ multiplex PCR, and TCRdb kept only the in-frame ones, dropping some. That table is the source of V, J and clone size, and D and trimming were worked out from the DNA. The top ten clones hold around 0.93% of a sample with fewer than 250,000 clones, around 85% of them seen once. In germline, CDR1 is LNHDA, CDR2 SQIVND (reference sequence). Unmatched junction bases numbered 7, after V lost 7 bases and J lost 8 bases. There are 14 residues in the CDR3.

The chain carries TRBV19 and TRBJ1-6; 8 bases are shared with TRBD1. The source is a man in his sixties with COVID-19, enrolled during active disease. The sample comprised peripheral blood. In DNA, the CDR3 is TGTGCCAGTACCATCGACAGGGGTCATTCACCCCTCCACTTT. Translated: CASTIDRGHSPLHF.